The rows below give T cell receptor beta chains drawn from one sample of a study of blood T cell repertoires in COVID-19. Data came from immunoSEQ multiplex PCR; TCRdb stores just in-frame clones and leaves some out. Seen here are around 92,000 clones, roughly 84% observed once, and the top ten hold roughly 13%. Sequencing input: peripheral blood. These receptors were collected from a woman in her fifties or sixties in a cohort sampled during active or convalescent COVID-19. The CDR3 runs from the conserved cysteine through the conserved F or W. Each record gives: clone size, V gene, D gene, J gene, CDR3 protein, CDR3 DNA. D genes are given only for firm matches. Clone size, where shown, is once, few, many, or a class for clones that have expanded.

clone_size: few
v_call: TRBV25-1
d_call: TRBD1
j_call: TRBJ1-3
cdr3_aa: CASSPRQGSSSGNTIYF
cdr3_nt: TGTGCCAGCAGTCCAAGACAGGGATCGTCCTCTGGAAACACCATATATTTT

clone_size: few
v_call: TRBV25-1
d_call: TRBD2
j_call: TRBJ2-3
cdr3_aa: CASSKSSGGADTQYF
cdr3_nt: TGTGCCAGCAGTAAGTCTAGCGGGGGGGCCGATACGCAGTATTTT

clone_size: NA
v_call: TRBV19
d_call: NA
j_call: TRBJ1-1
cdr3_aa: CASSTLQGNTEAFF
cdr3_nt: TGTGCCAGTAGTACCCTTCAGGGGAACACTGAAGCTTTCTTT

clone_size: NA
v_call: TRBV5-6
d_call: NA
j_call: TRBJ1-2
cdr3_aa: CASSSQSRANYGYTF
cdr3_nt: TGTGCCAGCAGCTCCCAGTCGAGGGCTAACTATGGCTACACCTTC

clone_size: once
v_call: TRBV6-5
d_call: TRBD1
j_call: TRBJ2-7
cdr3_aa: CASTSGTGAYEQYF
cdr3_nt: TGTGCCAGCACCTCCGGGACAGGGGCCTACGAGCAGTACTTC

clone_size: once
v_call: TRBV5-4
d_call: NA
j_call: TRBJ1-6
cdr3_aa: CASSLEAGANSPLHF
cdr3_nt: TGTGCCAGCAGCTTGGAAGCAGGGGCGAATTCACCCCTCCACTTT

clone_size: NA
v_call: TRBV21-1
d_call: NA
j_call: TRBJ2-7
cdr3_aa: CAGKTGFTYEQYF
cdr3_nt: TGTGCCGGTAAGACAGGATTTACCTACGAGCAGTACTTC

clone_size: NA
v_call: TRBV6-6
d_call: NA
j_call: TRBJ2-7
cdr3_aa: CASRQGWVEQYF
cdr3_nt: TGTGCCAGCAGACAGGGATGGGTCGAGCAGTACTTC

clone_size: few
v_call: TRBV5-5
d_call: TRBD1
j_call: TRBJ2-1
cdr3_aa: CASSLGGQTEYNEQFF
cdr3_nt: TGTGCCAGCAGCTTGGGGGGACAGACAGAATACAATGAGCAGTTCTTC

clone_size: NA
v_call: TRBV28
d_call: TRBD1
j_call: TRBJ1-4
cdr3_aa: CASSPGTGGTNEKLFF
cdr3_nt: TGTGCCAGCAGTCCCGGGACAGGGGGCACTAATGAAAAACTGTTTTTT

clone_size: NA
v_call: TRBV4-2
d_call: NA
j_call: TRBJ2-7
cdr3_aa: CASSQDVPNQSEQYF
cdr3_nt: TGTGCCAGCAGCCAAGATGTCCCCAACCAGTCCGAGCAGTACTTC

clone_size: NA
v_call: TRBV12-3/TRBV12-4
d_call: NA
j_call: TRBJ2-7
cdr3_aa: CASRQAASYEQYF
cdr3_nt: TGTGCCAGCAGACAAGCGGCTTCCTACGAGCAGTACTTC

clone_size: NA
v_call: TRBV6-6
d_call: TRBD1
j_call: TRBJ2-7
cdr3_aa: CASSTPGQGADEQYF
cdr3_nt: TGTGCCAGCAGTACCCCGGGACAGGGGGCCGACGAGCAGTACTTC

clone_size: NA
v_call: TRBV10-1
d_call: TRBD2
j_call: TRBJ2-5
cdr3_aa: CASSEGLAGGQETQYF
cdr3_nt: TGCGCCAGCAGTGAGGGACTAGCGGGGGGACAAGAGACCCAGTACTTC

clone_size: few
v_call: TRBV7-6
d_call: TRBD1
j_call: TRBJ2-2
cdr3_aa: CASSPVTGGNLLPGELFF
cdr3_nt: TGTGCCAGCAGTCCCGTTACAGGGGGAAATCTCCTCCCCGGGGAGCTGTTTTTT

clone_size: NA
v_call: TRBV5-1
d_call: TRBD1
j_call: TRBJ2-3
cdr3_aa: CASAGQGDGTDTQYF
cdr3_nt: TGCGCCAGCGCTGGACAGGGAGATGGCACAGATACGCAGTATTTT

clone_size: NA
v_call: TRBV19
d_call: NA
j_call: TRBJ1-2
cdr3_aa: CASSEHGDYGYTF
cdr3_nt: TGTGCCAGTAGTGAACACGGGGACTATGGCTACACCTTC

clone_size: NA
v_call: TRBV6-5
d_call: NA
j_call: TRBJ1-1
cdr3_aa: CASSYEHTTEAFF
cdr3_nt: TGTGCCAGCAGTTACGAACACACCACTGAAGCTTTCTTT

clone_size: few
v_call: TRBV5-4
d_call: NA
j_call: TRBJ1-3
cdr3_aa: CASSLSSSGNTIYF
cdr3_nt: TGTGCCAGCAGCTTGTCCAGCTCTGGAAACACCATATATTTT

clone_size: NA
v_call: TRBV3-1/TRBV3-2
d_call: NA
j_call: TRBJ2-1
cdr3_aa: CASSQDFRLERNNEQFF
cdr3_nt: TGTGCCAGCAGCCAAGATTTTAGGCTAGAGCGCAACAATGAGCAGTTCTTC

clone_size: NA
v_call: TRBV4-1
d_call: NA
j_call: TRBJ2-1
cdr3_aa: CASSQERFERQFF
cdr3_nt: TGCGCCAGCAGCCAAGAACGCTTCGAGAGGCAGTTCTTC

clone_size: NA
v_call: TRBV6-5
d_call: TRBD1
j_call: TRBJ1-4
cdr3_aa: CASRQDRGRKLFF
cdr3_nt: TGTGCCAGCAGGCAAGACAGGGGTAGAAAACTGTTTTTT

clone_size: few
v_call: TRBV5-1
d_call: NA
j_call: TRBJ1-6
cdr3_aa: CASSSWGDSNSPLHF
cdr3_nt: TGCGCCAGCAGCTCTTGGGGGGATAGTAATTCACCCCTCCACTTT

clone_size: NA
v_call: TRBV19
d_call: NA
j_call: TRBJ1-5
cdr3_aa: CASSSSLGAQPQHF
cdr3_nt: TGTGCCAGTAGTTCCTCCCTTGGGGCCCAGCCCCAGCATTTT

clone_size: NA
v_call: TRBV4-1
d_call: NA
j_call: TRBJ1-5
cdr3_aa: CASSQDGQGRRNQPQHF
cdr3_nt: TGCGCCAGCAGCCAAGACGGCCAGGGGAGACGCAATCAGCCCCAGCATTTT

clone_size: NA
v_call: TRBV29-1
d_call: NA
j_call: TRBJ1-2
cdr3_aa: CSVQNSRDYGYTF
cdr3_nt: TGCAGCGTTCAGAACAGCCGCGACTATGGCTACACCTTC

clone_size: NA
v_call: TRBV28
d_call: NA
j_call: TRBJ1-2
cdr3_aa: CASSQNYGYTF
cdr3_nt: TGTGCCAGCAGTCAGAACTATGGCTACACCTTC

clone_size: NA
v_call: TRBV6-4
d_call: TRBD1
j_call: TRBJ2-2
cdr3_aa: CARDRKDTGELFF
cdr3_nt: TGTGCCAGGGACAGGAAGGACACCGGGGAGCTGTTTTTT

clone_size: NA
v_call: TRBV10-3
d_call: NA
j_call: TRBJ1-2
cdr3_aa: CAIPSSTGHGYTF
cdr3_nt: TGTGCCATCCCATCCTCGACAGGACACGGCTACACCTTC

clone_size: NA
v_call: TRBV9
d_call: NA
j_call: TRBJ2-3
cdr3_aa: CASSVVPTSTDTQYF
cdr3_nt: TGTGCCAGCAGCGTAGTCCCCACAAGCACAGATACGCAGTATTTT

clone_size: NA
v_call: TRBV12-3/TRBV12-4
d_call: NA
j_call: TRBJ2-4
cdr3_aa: CASSFGQKQSQYF
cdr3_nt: TGTGCCAGCAGTTTTGGGCAAAAACAGAGTCAGTACTTC

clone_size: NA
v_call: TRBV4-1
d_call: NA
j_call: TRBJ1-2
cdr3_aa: CASSQESNRNYGYTF
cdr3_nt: TGCGCCAGCAGCCAAGAATCTAACCGGAACTATGGCTACACCTTC

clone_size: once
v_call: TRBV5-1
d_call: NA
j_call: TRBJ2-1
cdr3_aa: CASSPGGGLSGTYNEQFF
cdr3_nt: TGCGCCAGCAGCCCCGGCGGCGGACTAAGTGGTACCTACAATGAGCAGTTCTTC

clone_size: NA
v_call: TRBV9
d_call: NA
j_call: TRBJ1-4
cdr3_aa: CASSVRGEGGKLFF
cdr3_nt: TGTGCCAGCAGCGTGCGAGGGGAGGGGGGAAAACTGTTTTTT

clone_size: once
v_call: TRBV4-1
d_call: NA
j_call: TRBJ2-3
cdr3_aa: CASSPGQRTDTQYF
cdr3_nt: TGCGCCAGCAGCCCCGGACAGCGCACAGATACGCAGTATTTT

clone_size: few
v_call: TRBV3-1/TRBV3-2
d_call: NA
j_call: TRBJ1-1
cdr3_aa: CASSQEGQGITEAFF
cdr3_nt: TGTGCCAGCAGCCAAGAAGGGCAGGGGATCACTGAAGCTTTCTTT

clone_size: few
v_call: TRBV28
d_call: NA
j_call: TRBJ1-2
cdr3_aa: CASREKRGNGYTF
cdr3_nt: TGTGCCAGCAGGGAGAAACGGGGAAATGGCTACACCTTC

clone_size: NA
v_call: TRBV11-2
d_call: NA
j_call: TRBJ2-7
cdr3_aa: CASSLVDFYEQYF
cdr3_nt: TGTGCCAGCAGCTTAGTCGACTTCTACGAGCAGTACTTC

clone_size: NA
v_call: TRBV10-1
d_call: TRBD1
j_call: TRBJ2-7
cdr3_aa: CASRDRGREQYF
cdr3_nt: TGCGCCAGCAGGGACAGGGGGCGGGAGCAGTACTTC

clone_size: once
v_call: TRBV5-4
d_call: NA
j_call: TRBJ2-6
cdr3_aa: CASSFGPGSVSGANVLTF
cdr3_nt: TGTGCCAGCAGCTTCGGCCCAGGCTCCGTCTCTGGGGCCAACGTCCTGACTTTC

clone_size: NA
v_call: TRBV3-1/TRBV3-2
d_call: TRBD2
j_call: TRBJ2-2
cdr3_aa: CASSRLAGGPSGELFF
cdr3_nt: TGTGCCAGCAGCCGGTTAGCGGGAGGGCCGTCCGGGGAGCTGTTTTTT

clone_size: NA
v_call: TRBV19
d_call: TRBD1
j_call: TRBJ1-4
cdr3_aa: CASRTGQGASNEKLFF
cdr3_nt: TGTGCCAGTAGAACCGGACAGGGGGCATCTAATGAAAAACTGTTTTTT

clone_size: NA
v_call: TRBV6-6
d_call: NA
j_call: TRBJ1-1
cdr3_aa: CASSSAGYRATEAFF
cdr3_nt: TGTGCCAGCAGCAGTGCAGGGTATCGGGCCACTGAAGCTTTCTTT

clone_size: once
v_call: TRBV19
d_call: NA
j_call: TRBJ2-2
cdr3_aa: CASSIWETGELFF
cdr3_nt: TGTGCCAGTAGTATCTGGGAGACCGGGGAGCTGTTTTTT

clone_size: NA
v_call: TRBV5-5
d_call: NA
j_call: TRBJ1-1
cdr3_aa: CASSLVANTEAFF
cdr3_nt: TGTGCCAGCAGCTTAGTGGCGAACACTGAAGCTTTCTTT